This is a list of T cell receptor beta chains from one sample in a study of sequential checkpoint blockade in melanoma. Generated by immunoSEQ multiplex PCR, the TCRdb table keeps only in-frame clones and is missing some. The sample includes about 40,000 clones, just over 85% of them seen just once. This material consisted of CD8+ T cells sorted from blood (inferred from file names), taken from a patient given nivolumab and ipilimumab in sequence. These receptors originate from a human donor with melanoma. Each CDR3 is given with its conserved first and last residue. Each record gives: clone size, J gene, D gene, V gene, CDR3 protein, CDR3 DNA. The D gene is left open where the match is weak. Some rows have no size entry. The others give once, few or many, or a class for an expanded clone.

size: .
J: TRBJ2-1
D: .
V: TRBV7-9
CDR3: CASSALGEPEQFF
DNA: TGTGCCAGCAGCGCCCTTGGGGAGCCCGAGCAGTTCTTC

size: .
J: TRBJ1-2
D: .
V: TRBV7-9
CDR3: CASSFPDDRTDEAYGYTF
DNA: TGTGCCAGCAGCTTCCCCGACGACAGGACAGATGAAGCCTATGGCTACACCTTC

size: .
J: TRBJ2-3
D: TRBD2
V: TRBV11-2
CDR3: CASSFPGGEGDTQYF
DNA: TGTGCCAGCAGCTTCCCCGGGGGGGAGGGGGATACGCAGTATTTT

size: .
J: TRBJ2-1
D: .
V: TRBV5-4
CDR3: CASSSGMEGIYNEQFF
DNA: TGTGCCAGCAGTTCCGGAATGGAGGGGATCTACAATGAGCAGTTCTTC

size: .
J: TRBJ2-1
D: .
V: TRBV5-1
CDR3: CASSQNQINEQFF
DNA: TGCGCCAGCAGCCAGAACCAGATCAATGAGCAGTTCTTC

size: .
J: TRBJ2-1
D: .
V: TRBV27
CDR3: CASSSIRNEQFF
DNA: TGTGCCAGCAGTTCTATACGCAATGAGCAGTTCTTC

size: .
J: TRBJ1-1
D: .
V: TRBV6-6
CDR3: CASSHRVMAFF
DNA: TGTGCCAGCAGTCACCGGGTAATGGCTTTCTTT

size: .
J: TRBJ1-3
D: TRBD1
V: TRBV9
CDR3: CASSSYPGQVGSGNTIYF
DNA: TGTGCCAGCAGCAGCTATCCTGGACAGGTAGGATCTGGAAACACCATATATTTT

size: .
J: TRBJ1-1
D: .
V: TRBV7-9
CDR3: CASSLVGTINRNTEAFF
DNA: TGTGCCAGCAGCTTAGTGGGCACAATAAACCGGAACACTGAAGCTTTCTTT

size: few
J: TRBJ1-2
D: .
V: TRBV28
CDR3: CASSSGGYTF
DNA: TGTGCCAGCAGTTCGGGTGGCTACACCTTC

size: .
J: TRBJ2-5
D: .
V: TRBV28
CDR3: CASSWAGIKETQYF
DNA: TGTGCCAGCAGTTGGGCCGGGATAAAAGAGACCCAGTACTTC

size: .
J: TRBJ2-1
D: TRBD2
V: TRBV4-2
CDR3: CASSSRTSGRVNEQFF
DNA: TGTGCCAGCAGTTCGAGGACTAGCGGGAGGGTTAATGAGCAGTTCTTC

size: .
J: TRBJ2-5
D: TRBD2
V: TRBV7-9
CDR3: CASSLVLAENQETQYF
DNA: TGTGCCAGCAGCTTAGTCCTAGCGGAGAACCAAGAGACCCAGTACTTC

size: .
J: TRBJ1-5
D: .
V: TRBV27
CDR3: CASSFSNQPQHF
DNA: TGTGCCAGCAGTTTCTCTAATCAGCCCCAGCATTTT

size: .
J: TRBJ1-1
D: .
V: TRBV19
CDR3: CASSIFSTGNTEAFF
DNA: TGTGCCAGTAGTATCTTTTCCACAGGGAACACTGAAGCTTTCTTT

size: few
J: TRBJ1-1
D: .
V: TRBV7-9
CDR3: CASSLTGLAEAFF
DNA: TGTGCCAGCAGCTTAACGGGGTTGGCTGAAGCTTTCTTT

size: .
J: TRBJ2-7
D: TRBD1
V: TRBV4-1
CDR3: CASSQDGTGTPYEQYF
DNA: TGCGCCAGCAGCCAAGACGGGACAGGTACCCCCTACGAGCAGTACTTC

size: once
J: TRBJ1-3
D: .
V: TRBV15
CDR3: CATSRIYGGSSGNTIYF
DNA: TGTGCCACCAGCAGGATTTACGGGGGAAGCTCTGGAAACACCATATATTTT

size: .
J: TRBJ2-5
D: TRBD2
V: TRBV4-1
CDR3: CASSHPLAGETQYF
DNA: TGCGCCAGCAGCCATCCTCTAGCGGGAGAGACCCAGTACTTC

size: .
J: TRBJ1-2
D: .
V: TRBV7-9
CDR3: CASSLGSQGHGYTF
DNA: TGTGCCAGCAGCTTAGGCTCCCAGGGCCATGGCTACACCTTC

size: .
J: TRBJ1-2
D: TRBD1
V: TRBV10-3
CDR3: CAISGTGVRSRGYTF
DNA: TGTGCCATCAGTGGGACAGGGGTACGGTCGCGAGGCTACACCTTC

size: .
J: TRBJ2-5
D: .
V: TRBV6-1
CDR3: CASFRGYQETQYF
DNA: TGTGCCAGCTTTAGGGGTTACCAAGAGACCCAGTACTTC

size: .
J: TRBJ2-5
D: TRBD1
V: TRBV4-3
CDR3: CASSQGTGNGETQYF
DNA: TGCGCCAGCAGCCAAGGGACAGGGAACGGCGAGACCCAGTACTTC

size: .
J: TRBJ2-5
D: .
V: TRBV30
CDR3: CAWSVSVSVSRKETQYF
DNA: TGTGCCTGGAGTGTATCGGTTAGTGTTTCCCGAAAAGAGACCCAGTACTTC

size: .
J: TRBJ2-2
D: TRBD1
V: TRBV7-9
CDR3: CASSLRDSTGELFF
DNA: TGTGCCAGCAGCTTAAGGGACAGCACCGGGGAGCTGTTTTTT

size: once
J: TRBJ1-1
D: TRBD1
V: TRBV19
CDR3: CASSIRGLDTEAFF
DNA: TGTGCCAGTAGTATAAGGGGGCTGGACACTGAAGCTTTCTTT

size: .
J: TRBJ1-2
D: TRBD1
V: TRBV25-1
CDR3: CASRDRGEYGYTF
DNA: TGTGCCAGCAGGGACAGGGGAGAGTATGGCTACACCTTC

size: .
J: TRBJ2-1
D: .
V: TRBV25-1
CDR3: CASSEGGVGLNLEQFF
DNA: TGTGCCAGCAGTGAAGGCGGTGTCGGCTTGAACCTTGAGCAGTTCTTC

size: .
J: TRBJ1-1
D: .
V: TRBV7-9
CDR3: CASSLKQVNTEAFF
DNA: TGTGCCAGCAGCTTAAAACAGGTGAACACTGAAGCTTTCTTT

size: .
J: TRBJ2-1
D: .
V: TRBV28
CDR3: CASNPSVDEFGQYEQFF
DNA: TGTGCCAGCAACCCTAGCGTGGACGAATTCGGGCAATATGAGCAGTTCTTC

size: .
J: TRBJ1-2
D: .
V: TRBV16
CDR3: CASSQLGEGQRYTF
DNA: TGTGCCAGCAGCCAACTAGGAGAGGGACAACGCTACACCTTC

size: .
J: TRBJ2-7
D: .
V: TRBV6-1
CDR3: CASSDRGAYEQYF
DNA: TGTGCCAGCAGTGACAGGGGGGCTTACGAGCAGTACTTC

size: .
J: TRBJ2-7
D: TRBD1
V: TRBV27
CDR3: CASSWDRNSEQYF
DNA: TGTGCCAGCAGTTGGGACAGAAACTCCGAGCAGTACTTC

size: .
J: TRBJ2-5
D: TRBD2
V: TRBV6-7
CDR3: CASSSRDSGRRGTQYF
DNA: TGTGCCAGCAGTTCCCGGGATAGCGGGAGGCGGGGGACCCAGTACTTC

size: few
J: TRBJ1-5
D: TRBD1
V: TRBV19
CDR3: CASRTGNQPQHF
DNA: TGTGCCAGTAGGACAGGGAATCAGCCCCAGCATTTT